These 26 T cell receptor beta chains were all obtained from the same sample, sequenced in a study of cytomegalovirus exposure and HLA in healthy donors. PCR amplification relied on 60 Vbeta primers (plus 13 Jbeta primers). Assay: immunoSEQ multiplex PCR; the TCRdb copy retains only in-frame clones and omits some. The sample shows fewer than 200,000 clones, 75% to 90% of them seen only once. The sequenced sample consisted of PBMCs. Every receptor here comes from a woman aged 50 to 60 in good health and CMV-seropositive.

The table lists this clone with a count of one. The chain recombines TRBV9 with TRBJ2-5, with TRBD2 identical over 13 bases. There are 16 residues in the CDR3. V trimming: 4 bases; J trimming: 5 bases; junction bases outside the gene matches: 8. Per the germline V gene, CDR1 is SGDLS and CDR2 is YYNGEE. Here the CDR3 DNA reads TGTGCCAGCAGCTCACCACTAGCGGGAGGGCGGGAGACCCAGTACTTC. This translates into CASSSPLAGGRETQYF.

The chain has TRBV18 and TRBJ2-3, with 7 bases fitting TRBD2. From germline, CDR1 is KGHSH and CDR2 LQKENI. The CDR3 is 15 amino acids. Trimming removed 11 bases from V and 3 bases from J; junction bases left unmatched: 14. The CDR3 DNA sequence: TGTGCCGGCACCACGGCAGGGACTAAGACAGATACGCAGTATTTT. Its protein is CAGTTAGTKTDTQYF.

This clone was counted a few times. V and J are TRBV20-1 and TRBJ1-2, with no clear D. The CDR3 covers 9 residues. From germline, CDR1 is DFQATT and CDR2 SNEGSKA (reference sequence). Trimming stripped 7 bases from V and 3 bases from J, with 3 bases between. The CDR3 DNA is TGCAGTGGAGACTATGGCTACACCTTC. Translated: CSGDYGYTF.

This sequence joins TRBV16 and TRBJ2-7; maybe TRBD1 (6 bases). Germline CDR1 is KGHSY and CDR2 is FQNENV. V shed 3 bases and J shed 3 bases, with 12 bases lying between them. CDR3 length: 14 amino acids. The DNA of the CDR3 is TGTGCCAGCAGCCAGGGACAAAGACACTACGAGCAGTACTTC. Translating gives CASSQGQRHYEQYF.

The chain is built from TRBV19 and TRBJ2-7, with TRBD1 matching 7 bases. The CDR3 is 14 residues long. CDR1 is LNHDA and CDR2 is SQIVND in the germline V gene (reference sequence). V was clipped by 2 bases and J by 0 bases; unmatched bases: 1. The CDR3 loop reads CASSIRDSSYEQYF. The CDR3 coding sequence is TGTGCCAGTAGTATAAGGGACAGCTCCTACGAGCAGTACTTC.

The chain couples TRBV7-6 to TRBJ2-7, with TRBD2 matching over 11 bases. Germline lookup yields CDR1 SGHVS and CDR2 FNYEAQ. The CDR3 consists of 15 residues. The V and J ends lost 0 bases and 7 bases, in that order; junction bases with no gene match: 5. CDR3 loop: CASSLAVSGRGEQYF. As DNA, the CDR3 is TGTGCCAGCAGCTTAGCAGTTAGCGGGAGGGGAGAGCAGTACTTC.

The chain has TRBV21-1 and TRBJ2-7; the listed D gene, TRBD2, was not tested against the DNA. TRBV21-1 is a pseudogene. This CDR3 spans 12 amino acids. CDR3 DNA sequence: TGTGCCAGCAGCAGTCTCTTCTACGAGCAGTACTTC. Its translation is CASSSLFYEQYF.

CDR3 sequence reads: CASSGERESGTDTQYF. The CDR3 nucleotides read TGTGCCTCCTCGGGGGAGCGGGAGTCTGGCACAGATACGCAGTATTTT. The chain has TRBV10-3 and TRBJ2-3; 8 bases agree with TRBD2. CDR1 is ENHRY, CDR2 SYGVKD, per germline. This CDR3 contains 16 residues. Trimming took 11 bases from V and 1 from J; bases not matched to a gene: 14.

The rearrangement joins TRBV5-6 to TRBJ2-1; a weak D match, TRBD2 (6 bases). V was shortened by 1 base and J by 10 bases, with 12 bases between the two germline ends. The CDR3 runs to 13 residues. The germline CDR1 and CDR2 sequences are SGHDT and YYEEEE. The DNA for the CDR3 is TGTGCCAGCAGCTTGCCTCTAGCGTGGGAGCAGTTCTTC. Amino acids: CASSLPLAWEQFF.

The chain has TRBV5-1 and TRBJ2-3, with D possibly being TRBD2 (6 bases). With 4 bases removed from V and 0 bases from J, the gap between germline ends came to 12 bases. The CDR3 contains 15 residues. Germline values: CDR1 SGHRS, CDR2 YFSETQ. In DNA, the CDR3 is TGCGCCAGCAGCACCGGGACTTTGAGCACAGATACGCAGTATTTT. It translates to CASSTGTLSTDTQYF.

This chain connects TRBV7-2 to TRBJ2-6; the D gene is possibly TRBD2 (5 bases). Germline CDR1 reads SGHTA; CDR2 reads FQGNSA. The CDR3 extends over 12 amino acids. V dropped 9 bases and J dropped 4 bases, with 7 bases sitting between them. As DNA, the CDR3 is TGTGCCAGTTCGGGGGGGGCCAACGTCCTGACTTTC. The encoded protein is CASSGGANVLTF. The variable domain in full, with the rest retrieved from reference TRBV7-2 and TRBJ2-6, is GAGVSQSPSNKVTEKGKDVELRCDPISGHTALYWYRQSLGQGLEFLIYFQGNSAPDKSGLPSDRFSAERTGGSVSTLTIQRTQQEDSAVYLCASSGGANVLTFGAGSRLTVL.

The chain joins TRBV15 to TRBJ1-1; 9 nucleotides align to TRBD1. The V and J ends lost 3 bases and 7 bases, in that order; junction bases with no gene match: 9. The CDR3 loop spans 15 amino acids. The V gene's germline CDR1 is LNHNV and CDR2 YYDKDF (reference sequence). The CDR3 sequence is CATSREQGALGEAFF. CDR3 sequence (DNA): TGTGCCACCAGCAGGGAACAGGGGGCTCTGGGTGAAGCTTTCTTT. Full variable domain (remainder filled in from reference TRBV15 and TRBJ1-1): DAMVIQNPRYQVTQFGKPVTLSCSQTLNHNVMYWYQQKSSQAPKLLFHYYDKDFNNEADTPDNFQSRRPNTSFCFLDIRSPGLGDTAMYLCATSREQGALGEAFFGQGTRLTVV.

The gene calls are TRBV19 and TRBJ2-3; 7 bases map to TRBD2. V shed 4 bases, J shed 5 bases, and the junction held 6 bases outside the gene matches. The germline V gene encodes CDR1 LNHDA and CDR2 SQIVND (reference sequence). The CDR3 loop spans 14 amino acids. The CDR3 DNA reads TGTGCCAGTAGTAATTCAGGGAGGGGAGATACGCAGTATTTT. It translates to CASSNSGRGDTQYF.

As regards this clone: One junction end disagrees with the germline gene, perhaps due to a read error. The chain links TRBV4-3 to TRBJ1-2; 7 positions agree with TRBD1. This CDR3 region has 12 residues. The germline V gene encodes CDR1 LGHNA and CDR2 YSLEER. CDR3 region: CASSQGLGQTVF. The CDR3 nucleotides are TGCGCCAGCAGCCAAGGTCTGGGACAGACTGTCTTC.

The CDR3 loop is CASSEQGSSGNTIYF. CDR3 in DNA: TGCGCCAGCAGCGAGCAGGGGAGCTCTGGAAACACCATATATTTT. The chain couples TRBV5-1 to TRBJ1-3, with a possible D match to TRBD1 (6 bases). CDR1 and CDR2 from the germline V gene are SGHRS and YFSETQ. The V end lost 4 bases, the J end lost 0 bases, and 11 bases lay between the germline ends. The CDR3 loop spans 15 amino acids.

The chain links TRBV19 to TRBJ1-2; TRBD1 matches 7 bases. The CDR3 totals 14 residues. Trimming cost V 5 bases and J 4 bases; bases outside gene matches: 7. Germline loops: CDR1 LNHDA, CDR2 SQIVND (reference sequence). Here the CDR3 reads CASSETGPLYGYTF. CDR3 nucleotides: TGTGCCAGTAGTGAGACAGGGCCGCTCTATGGCTACACCTTC.

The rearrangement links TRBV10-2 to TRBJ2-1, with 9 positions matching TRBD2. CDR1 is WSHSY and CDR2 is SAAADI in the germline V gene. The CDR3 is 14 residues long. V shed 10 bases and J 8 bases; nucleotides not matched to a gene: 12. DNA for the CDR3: TGCGCCACGCATAGCGGGGGCTTCGTCGATGAGCAGTTCTTC. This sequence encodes CATHSGGFVDEQFF.

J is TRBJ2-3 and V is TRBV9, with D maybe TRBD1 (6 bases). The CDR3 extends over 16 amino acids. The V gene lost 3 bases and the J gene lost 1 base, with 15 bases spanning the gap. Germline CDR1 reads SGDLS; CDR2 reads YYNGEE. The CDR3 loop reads CASSAGQRSGTDTQYF. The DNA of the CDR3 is TGTGCCAGCAGCGCCGGACAGAGATCGGGCACAGATACGCAGTATTTT.

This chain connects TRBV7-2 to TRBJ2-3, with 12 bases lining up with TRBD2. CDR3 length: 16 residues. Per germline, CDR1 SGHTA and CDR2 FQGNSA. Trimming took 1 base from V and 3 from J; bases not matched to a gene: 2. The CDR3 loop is CASSLDLAGGTDTQYF. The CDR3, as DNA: TGTGCCAGCAGCTTAGATCTAGCGGGGGGGACAGATACGCAGTATTTT.

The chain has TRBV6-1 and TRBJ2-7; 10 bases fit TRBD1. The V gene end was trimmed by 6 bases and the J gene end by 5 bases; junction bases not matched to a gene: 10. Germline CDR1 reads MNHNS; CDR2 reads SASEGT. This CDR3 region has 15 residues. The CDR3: CASRSGGTGVDEQYF. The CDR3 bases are TGTGCCAGCAGGTCGGGTGGGACAGGGGTAGACGAGCAGTACTTC.

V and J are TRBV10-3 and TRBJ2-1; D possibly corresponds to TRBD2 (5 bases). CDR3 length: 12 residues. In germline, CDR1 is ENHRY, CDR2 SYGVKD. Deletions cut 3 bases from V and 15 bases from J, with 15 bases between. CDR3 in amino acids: CAISEEWAGGFF. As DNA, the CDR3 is TGTGCCATCAGTGAAGAGTGGGCAGGAGGGTTCTTC.

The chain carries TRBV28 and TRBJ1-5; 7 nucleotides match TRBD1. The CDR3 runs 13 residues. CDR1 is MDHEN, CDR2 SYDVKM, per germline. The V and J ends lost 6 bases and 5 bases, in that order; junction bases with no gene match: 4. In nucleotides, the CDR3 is TGTGCCAGCAGGGACAGGACTTATCAGCCCCAGCATTTT. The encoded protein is CASRDRTYQPQHF. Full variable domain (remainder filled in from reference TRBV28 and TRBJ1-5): DVKVTQSSRYLVKRTGEKVFLECVQDMDHENMFWYRQDPGLGLRLIYFSYDVKMKEKGDIPEGYSVSREKKERFSLILESASTNQTSMYLCASRDRTYQPQHFGDGTRLSIL.

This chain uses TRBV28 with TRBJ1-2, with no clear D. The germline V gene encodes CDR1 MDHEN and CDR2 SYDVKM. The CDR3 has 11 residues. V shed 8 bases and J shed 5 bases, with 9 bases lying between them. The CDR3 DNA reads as TGTGCCAGCCGAGGTGGTTATGGCTACACCTTC. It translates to CASRGGYGYTF.

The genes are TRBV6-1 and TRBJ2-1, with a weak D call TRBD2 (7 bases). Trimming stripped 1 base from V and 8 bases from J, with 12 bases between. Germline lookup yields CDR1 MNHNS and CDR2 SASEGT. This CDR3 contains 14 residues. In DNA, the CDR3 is TGTGCCAGCAGTGAAGGGCAGGGGAGGGATGAGCAGTTCTTC. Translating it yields CASSEGQGRDEQFF.

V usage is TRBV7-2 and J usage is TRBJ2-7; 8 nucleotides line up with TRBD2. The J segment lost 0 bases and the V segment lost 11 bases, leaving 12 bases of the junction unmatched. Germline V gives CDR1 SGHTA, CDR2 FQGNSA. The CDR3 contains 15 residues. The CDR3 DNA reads TGTGCCGTCGGTCGGAGTAGCGGGATCTCCTACGAGCAGTACTTC. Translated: CAVGRSSGISYEQYF.

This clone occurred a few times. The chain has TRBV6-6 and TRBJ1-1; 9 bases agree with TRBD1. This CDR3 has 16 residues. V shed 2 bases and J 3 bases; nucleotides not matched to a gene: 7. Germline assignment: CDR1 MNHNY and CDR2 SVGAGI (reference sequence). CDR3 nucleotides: TGTGCCAGCAGTTACGGACAGGGGAAGATAGACACTGAAGCTTTCTTT. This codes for CASSYGQGKIDTEAFF.